This entry concerns a single T cell receptor beta chain. This specimen comes from a study of blood T cell repertoires in COVID-19. In the study overall: The United States, Italy and Spain supplied acute and convalescent COVID-19 samples. The cDNA or gDNA used as material had been derived from T cells, B-cell-depleted T cells, or PBMCs.

Repertoires were generated with immunoSEQ multiplex PCR, while TCRdb's copy carries only in-frame clones and drops some. This sample carries roughly 80,000 clones, about 88% of them seen once, and the ten largest clones take around 3%. Sequencing input: peripheral blood. The clonotype was recovered from a woman older than 75 with acute or convalescent COVID-19.

CDR3 loop: CASSPGQERETQYF. The CDR3 coding sequence is TGCGCCAGCAGCCCAGGACAGGAACGAGAGACCCAGTACTTC. The chain is built from TRBV5-1 and TRBJ2-5; 7 bases are a match to TRBD1. The trim removed 4 bases at V and 4 bases at J, leaving 7 bases unmatched. The CDR3 sequence is 14 residues long. Per the germline V gene, CDR1 is SGHRS and CDR2 is YFSETQ.